This T cell receptor (beta chain) stems from a study of OX40 agonist ivuxolimab in advanced cancers. Whole-study context: Dose-escalation patients suffered from hepatocellular carcinoma, melanoma, renal cell or head and neck cancer. Treatment received earlier with anti-PD-1, anti-PD-L1 or anti-CTLA-4 agents was allowed, and around 40% had some. Notes on the study in general: Among the nonresponders, some also had low normalized T-cell clonal expansion. In CD8+ T cells, expanded clones were on average more numerous than in CD4+.

Clones were sequenced by immunoSEQ multiplex PCR, and TCRdb holds only the in-frame ones, with some missing. The table lists over 55,000 clones, 65% to 85% of them singletons. CDR3 length equals 16 residues. CDR1 and CDR2 (germline): SGHDN, FVKESK. Trimming left V 1 base short and J 5 bases short, with 17 bases between. As regards this clone: Its antigen remains unidentified.

The source was CD4+ or CD8+ T cells sorted from blood, collected in a trial of the OX40 agonist ivuxolimab. This receptor was obtained from an adult with an advanced solid tumor such as melanoma, head and neck, liver or kidney cancer. The gene calls are TRBV14 and TRBJ1-1; D is undetermined. The DNA for the CDR3 is TGTGCCAGCAGCCAAGTGGCCGGGCCCCCGACGACTGAAGCTTTCTTT. It encodes CASSQVAGPPTTEAFF.